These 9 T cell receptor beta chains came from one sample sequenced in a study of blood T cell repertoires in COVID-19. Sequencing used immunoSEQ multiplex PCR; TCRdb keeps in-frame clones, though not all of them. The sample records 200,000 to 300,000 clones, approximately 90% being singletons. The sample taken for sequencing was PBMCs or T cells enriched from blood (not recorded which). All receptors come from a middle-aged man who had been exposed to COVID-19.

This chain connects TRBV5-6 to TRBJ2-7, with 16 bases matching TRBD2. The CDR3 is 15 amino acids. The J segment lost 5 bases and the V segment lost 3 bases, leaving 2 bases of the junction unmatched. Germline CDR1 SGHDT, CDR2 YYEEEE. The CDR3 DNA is TGTGCCAGCAGCTCCGGGACTAGCGGGAGGGACGAGCAGTACGTC. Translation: CASSSGTSGRDEQYV.

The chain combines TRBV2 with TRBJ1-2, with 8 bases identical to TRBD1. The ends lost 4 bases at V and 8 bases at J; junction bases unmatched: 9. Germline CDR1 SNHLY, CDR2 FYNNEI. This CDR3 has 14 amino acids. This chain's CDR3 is CASSAGQGSTGYTF. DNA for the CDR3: TGTGCCAGCAGTGCAGGACAGGGCTCAACGGGCTACACCTTC.

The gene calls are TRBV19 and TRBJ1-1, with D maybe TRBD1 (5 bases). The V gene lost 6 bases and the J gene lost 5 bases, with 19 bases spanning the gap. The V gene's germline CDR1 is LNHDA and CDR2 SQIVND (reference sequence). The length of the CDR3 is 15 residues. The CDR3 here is CASRHGGQGETEAFF. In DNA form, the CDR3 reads TGTGCCAGTAGACACGGAGGGCAGGGAGAAACTGAAGCTTTCTTT.

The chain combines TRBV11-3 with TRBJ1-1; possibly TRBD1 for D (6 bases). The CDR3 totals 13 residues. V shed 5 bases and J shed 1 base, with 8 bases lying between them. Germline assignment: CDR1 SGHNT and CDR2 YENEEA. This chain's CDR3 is CASSLGQNTEAFF. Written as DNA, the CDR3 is TGTGCCAGCAGCCTGGGACAGAACACTGAAGCTTTCTTT.

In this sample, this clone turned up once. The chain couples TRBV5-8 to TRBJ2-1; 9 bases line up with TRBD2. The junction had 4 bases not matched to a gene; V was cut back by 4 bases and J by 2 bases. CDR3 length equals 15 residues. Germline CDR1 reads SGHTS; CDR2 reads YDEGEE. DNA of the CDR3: TGTGCCAGCAGCATAGGGACTAGCCCCTACAATGAGCAGTTCTTC. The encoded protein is CASSIGTSPYNEQFF.

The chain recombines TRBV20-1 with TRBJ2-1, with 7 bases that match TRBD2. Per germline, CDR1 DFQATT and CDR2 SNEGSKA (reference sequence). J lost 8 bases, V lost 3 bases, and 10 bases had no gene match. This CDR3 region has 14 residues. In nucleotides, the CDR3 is TGCAGTGCTAGTCCGAGCGGGATTGGGTATGAGCAGTTCTTC. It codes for CSASPSGIGYEQFF.

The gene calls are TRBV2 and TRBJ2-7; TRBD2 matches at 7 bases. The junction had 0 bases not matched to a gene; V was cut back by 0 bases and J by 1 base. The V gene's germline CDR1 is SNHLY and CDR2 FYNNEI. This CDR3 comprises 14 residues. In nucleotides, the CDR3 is TGTGCCAGCAGTGAAGCGGGGGGGTCCTACGAGCAGTACGTC. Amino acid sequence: CASSEAGGSYEQYV.

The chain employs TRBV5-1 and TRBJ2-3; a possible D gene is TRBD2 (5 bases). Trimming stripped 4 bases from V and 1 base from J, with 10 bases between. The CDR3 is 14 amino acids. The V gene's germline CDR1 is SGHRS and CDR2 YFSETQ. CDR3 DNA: TGCGCCAGCAGCGAGGACTCTGGCACAGATACGCAGTATTTT. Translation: CASSEDSGTDTQYF. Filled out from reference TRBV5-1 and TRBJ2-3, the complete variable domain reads KAGVTQTPRYLIKTRGQQVTLSCSPISGHRSVSWYQQTPGQGLQFLFEYFSETQRNKGNFPGRFSGRQFSNSRSEMNVSTLELGDSALYLCASSEDSGTDTQYFGPGTRLTVL.

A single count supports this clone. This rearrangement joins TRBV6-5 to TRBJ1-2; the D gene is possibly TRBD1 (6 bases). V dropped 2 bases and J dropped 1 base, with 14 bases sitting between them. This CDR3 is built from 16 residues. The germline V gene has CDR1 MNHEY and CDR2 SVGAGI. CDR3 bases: TGTGCCAGCAGTTACCACATGCGGGGGCATAACTATGGCTACACCTTC. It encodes CASSYHMRGHNYGYTF.